The T cell receptor (beta chain) described here comes from a study of blood T cell repertoires in COVID-19. Study summary: Some COVID-19 samples were acute and others convalescent; all came from the United States, Italy and Spain. T cells, B-cell-depleted T cells, or PBMCs supplied cDNA or gDNA.

This CDR3 comprises 16 residues. Germline V gives CDR1 LGHNA, CDR2 YSLEER. Germline trimming cut 2 bases from V and 4 bases from J; bases unmatched to any gene: 6. This clone was observed a single time. In the original workflow: Researchers report that nucleated cell counts were estimated from reference gene primer amplification. Using immunoSEQ multiplex PCR, the repertoire was profiled, and TCRdb retains in-frame clones only, with some absent. That table gives V, J and clone size, and the DNA gave D and trimming. The sample carries under 200,000 clones, approximately 88% recorded once. Source material: peripheral blood. The receptor comes from an elderly woman with active or convalescent COVID-19. The gene calls are TRBV4-3 and TRBJ2-2, with 8 bases that match TRBD2. The CDR3 DNA is TGCGCCAGCAGCCAATTAAGCGGGGGTGGCACCGGGGAGCTGTTTTTT. It translates to CASSQLSGGGTGELFF.